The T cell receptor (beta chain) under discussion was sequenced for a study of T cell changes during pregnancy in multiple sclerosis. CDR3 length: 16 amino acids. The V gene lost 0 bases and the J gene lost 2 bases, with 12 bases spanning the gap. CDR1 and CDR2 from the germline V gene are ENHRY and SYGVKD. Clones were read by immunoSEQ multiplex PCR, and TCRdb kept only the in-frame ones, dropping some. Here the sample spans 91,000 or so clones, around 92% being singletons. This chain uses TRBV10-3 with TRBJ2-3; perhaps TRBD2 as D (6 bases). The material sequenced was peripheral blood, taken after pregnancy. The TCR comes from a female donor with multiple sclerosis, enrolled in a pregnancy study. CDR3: CAISESPGLNTDTQYF. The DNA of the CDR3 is TGTGCCATCAGTGAGTCACCGGGACTCAACACAGATACGCAGTATTTT.